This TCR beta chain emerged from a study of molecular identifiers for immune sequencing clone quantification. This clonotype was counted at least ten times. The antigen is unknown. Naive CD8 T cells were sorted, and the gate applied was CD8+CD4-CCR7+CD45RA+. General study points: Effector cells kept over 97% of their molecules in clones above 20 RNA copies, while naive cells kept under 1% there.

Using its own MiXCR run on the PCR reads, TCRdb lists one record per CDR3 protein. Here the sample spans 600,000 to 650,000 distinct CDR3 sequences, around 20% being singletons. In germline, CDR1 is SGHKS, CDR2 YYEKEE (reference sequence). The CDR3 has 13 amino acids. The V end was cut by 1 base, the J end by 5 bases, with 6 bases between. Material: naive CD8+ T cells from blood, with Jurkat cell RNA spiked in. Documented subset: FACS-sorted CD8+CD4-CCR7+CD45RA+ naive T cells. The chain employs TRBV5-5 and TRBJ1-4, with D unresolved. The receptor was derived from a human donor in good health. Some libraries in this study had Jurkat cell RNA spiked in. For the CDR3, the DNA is TGTGCCAGCAGCTTGTGGCGGAATGAAAAACTGTTTTTT. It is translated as CASSLWRNEKLFF.